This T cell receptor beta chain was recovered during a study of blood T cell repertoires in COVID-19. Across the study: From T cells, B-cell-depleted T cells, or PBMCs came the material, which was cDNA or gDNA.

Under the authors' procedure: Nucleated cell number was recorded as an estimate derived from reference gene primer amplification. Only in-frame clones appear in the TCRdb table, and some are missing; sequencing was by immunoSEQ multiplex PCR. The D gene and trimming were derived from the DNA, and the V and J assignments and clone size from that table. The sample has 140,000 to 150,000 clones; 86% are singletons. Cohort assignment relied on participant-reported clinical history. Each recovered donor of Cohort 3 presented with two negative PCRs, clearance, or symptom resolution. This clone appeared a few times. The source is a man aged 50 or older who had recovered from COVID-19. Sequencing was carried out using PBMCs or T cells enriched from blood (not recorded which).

The chain's CDR3 is CASSPGAGREKLFF. CDR3 nucleotides: TGTGCCAGCTCACCAGGTGCAGGGCGCGAAAAACTGTTTTTT. The chain uses TRBV18 and TRBJ1-4; maybe TRBD1 (5 bases). Germline V lookup: CDR1 KGHSH, CDR2 LQKENI. The CDR3 is 14 residues long. V was cut by 2 bases and J by 8 bases, with 12 bases left in between.